This TCR beta chain was identified in a study of T cell changes during pregnancy in multiple sclerosis. This clone was picked up a small number of times. Germline-derived CDR1 and CDR2 are MGHDK and SYGVNS. The CDR3 sequence is 16 residues long. The V and J ends lost 1 base and 4 bases, in that order; junction bases with no gene match: 7. Clones were sequenced by immunoSEQ multiplex PCR, and TCRdb holds only the in-frame ones, with some missing. The sample yields about 60,000 clones, roughly 91% seen once. V is TRBV25-1 and J is TRBJ2-5, with 9 bases matching TRBD2. The TCR sequence derives from a female donor in good health, enrolled as a control in a pregnancy study. The sequences come from peripheral blood, collected in the third trimester of pregnancy. CDR3 in amino acids: CASSEWGGGASETQYF. In nucleotides, the CDR3 is TGTGCCAGCAGTGAATGGGGCGGGGGGGCCTCAGAGACCCAGTACTTC.